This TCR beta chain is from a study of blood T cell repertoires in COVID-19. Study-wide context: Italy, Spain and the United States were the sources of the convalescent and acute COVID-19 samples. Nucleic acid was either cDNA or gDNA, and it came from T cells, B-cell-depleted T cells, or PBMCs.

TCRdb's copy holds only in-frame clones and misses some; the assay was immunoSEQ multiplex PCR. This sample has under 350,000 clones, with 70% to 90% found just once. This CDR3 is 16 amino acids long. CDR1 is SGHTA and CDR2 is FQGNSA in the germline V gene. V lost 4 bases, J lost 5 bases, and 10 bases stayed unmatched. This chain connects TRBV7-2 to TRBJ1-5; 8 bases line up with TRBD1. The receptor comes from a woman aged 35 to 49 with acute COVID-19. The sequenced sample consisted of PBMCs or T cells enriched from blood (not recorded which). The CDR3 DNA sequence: TGTGCCAGCAGCTCCCGGACAGGGCGGCAGGATCAGCCCCAGCATTTT. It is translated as CASSSRTGRQDQPQHF.